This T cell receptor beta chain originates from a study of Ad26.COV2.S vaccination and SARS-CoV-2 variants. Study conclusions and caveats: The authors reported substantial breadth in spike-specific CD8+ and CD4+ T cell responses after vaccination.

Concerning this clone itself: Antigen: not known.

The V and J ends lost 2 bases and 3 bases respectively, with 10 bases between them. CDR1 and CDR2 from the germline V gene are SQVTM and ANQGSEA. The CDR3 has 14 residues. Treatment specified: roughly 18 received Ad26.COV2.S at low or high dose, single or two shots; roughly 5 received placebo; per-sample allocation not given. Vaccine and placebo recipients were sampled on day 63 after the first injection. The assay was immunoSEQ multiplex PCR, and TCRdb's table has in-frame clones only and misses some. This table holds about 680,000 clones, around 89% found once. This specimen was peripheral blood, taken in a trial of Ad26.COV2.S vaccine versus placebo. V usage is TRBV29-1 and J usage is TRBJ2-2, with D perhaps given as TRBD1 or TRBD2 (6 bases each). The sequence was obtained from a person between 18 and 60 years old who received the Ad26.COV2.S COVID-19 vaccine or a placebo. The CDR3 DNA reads TGCAGCGTTGAAAGGGGGGCGGACACCGGGGAGCTGTTTTTT. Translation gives CSVERGADTGELFF.